The 5 T cell receptor beta chains below were found in one sample sequenced in a study of blood T cell repertoires in COVID-19. Profiling relied on immunoSEQ multiplex PCR, and the TCRdb table lists in-frame clones only, not all of them. The data contain about 140,000 clones, around 82% of them seen just once; the ten biggest clones take up roughly 8%. What was sequenced was peripheral blood. The receptors derive from a human donor in a cohort sampled during active COVID-19.

The chain couples TRBV5-8 to TRBJ1-1; D might be TRBD1 (5 bases). The CDR3 is made up of 15 amino acids. The germline V gene encodes CDR1 SGHTS and CDR2 YDEGEE. V was trimmed by 0 bases and J by 0 bases, leaving 9 bases between them. The CDR3: CASSLAPGVNTEAFF. In nucleotides, the CDR3 is TGTGCCAGCAGCTTGGCCCCGGGGGTGAACACTGAAGCTTTCTTT.

The chain couples TRBV21-1 to TRBJ1-1; the D call of TRBD1 is as the table states it, not checked on the DNA. TRBV21-1 is marked as a pseudogene. The CDR3 sequence is 16 residues long. This chain's CDR3 is CASTMRRAGGRVVAFF. CDR3 nucleotides: TGTGCCAGCACCATGCGGCGGGCAGGGGGCAGGGTAGTGGCTTTCTTT.

The V call is TRBV9, the J call TRBJ2-5; perhaps TRBD1 as D (6 bases). The length of the CDR3 is 16 residues. V was trimmed by 0 bases and J by 2 bases, leaving 14 bases between them. Germline V gene sequence: CDR1 SGDLS, CDR2 YYNGEE. The DNA of the CDR3 is TGTGCCAGCAGCGTAGCTGAGGGACACTATCAAGAGACCCAGTACTTC. Translated: CASSVAEGHYQETQYF.

The chain recombines TRBV3-1 (or the pseudogene TRBV3-2) with TRBJ2-7; D is undetermined. V shed 5 bases and J shed 6 bases, with 11 bases lying between them. The CDR3 consists of 12 residues. Germline CDR1 reads LGHDT; CDR2 reads YNNKEL (reference sequence). For the CDR3, the DNA is TGTGCCAGCAGCGAGCAGGTGAGCGAGCAGTACTTC. The encoded protein is CASSEQVSEQYF.

Here the CDR3 reads CASSLHRAGNTEAFF. The CDR3 region has the DNA TGTGCCAGCAGCCTCCACAGGGCCGGGAACACTGAAGCTTTCTTT. V usage is TRBV7-6 and J usage is TRBJ1-1; a weak D match, TRBD1 (6 bases). The CDR3 sequence is 15 residues long. Germline CDR1 SGHVS, CDR2 FNYEAQ. Trimming shortened V by 5 bases and J by 1 base, and 14 bases separated the two germline ends.